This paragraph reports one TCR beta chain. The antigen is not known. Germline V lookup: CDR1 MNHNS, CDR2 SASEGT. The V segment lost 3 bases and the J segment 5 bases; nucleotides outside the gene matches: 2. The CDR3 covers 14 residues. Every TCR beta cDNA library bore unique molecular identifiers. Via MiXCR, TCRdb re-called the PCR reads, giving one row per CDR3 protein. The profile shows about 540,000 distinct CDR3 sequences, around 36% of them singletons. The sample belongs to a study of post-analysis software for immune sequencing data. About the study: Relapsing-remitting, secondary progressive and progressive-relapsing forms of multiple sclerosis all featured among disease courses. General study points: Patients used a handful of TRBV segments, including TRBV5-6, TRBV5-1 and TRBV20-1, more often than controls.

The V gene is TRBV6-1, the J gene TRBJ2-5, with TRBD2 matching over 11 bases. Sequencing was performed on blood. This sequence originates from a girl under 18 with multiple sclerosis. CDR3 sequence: CASSDSGGAETQYF. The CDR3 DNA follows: TGTGCCAGCAGTGATAGCGGGGGGGCGGAGACCCAGTACTTC.